These 32 T cell receptor beta chains were all obtained from the same sample, sequenced in a study of CD8 T cells in ankylosing spondylitis (dated by TCRdb to between 2016 and 2019). Here is what the overall study found, with its caveats: A TCR beta motif of about 8 highly homologous amino acid variants appeared characteristic of blood from ankylosing spondylitis patients.

Libraries came from 5' RACE. Data came from an Illumina HiSeq 2500. TCRdb handled the public reads itself, with Q25 trimming in fastp and clone calling in MiXCR, and kept productive beta chains. Rows with a matching CDR3 protein are joined into one entry that keeps the most common DNA and genes. The sample contains 700,000 to 850,000 distinct CDR3 sequences, about 10% of them found a single time. The ten largest clones capture 0.51% of the sample. These receptors have no identified antigens. The source material was blood, either unsorted or a sorted T cell fraction (not recorded which). These receptor sequences come from a male donor with ankylosing spondylitis.

This clonotype was seen at least ten times. The CDR3 reads CASSFTGGMGSPLHF. The CDR3 DNA is TGTGCCAGCAGCTTCACGGGAGGTATGGGTTCACCCCTCCACTTT. This chain connects TRBV5-5 to TRBJ1-6; D call uncertain. V lost 2 bases and J 9 bases, leaving 15 bases between the germline ends. The germline V gene has CDR1 SGHKS and CDR2 YYEKEE (reference sequence). CDR3 length: 15 amino acids. Variable domain in full (rest from reference TRBV5-5 and TRBJ1-6): DAGVTQSPTHLIKTRGQQVTLRCSPISGHKSVSWYQQVLGQGPQFIFQYYEKEERGRGNFPDRFSARQFPNYSSELNVNALLLGDSALYLCASSFTGGMGSPLHFGNGTRLTVT.

This clonotype was found a few times. This chain joins TRBV11-1 and TRBJ2-2; D remains ambiguous. V shed 1 base and J shed 1 base, with 7 bases lying between them. The CDR3 is made up of 15 amino acids. Looked up from germline, CDR1 is SGHAT and CDR2 is FQDESV (reference sequence). For the CDR3, the DNA is TGTGCCAGCAGCTTAGTTTACATGAACACCGGGGAGCTGTTTTTT. Translation gives CASSLVYMNTGELFF.

The chain combines TRBV9 with TRBJ1-4; the D gene is possibly TRBD1 (6 bases). The CDR3 runs to 17 residues. The germline V and J ends were trimmed by 3 bases and 5 bases, with 20 bases remaining between them. CDR1 and CDR2 (germline): SGDLS, YYNGEE. In DNA form, the CDR3 reads TGTGCCAGCAGCGACCGTCCTGGGGGGGCGGTGAATGAAAAACTGTTTTTT. It specifies CASSDRPGGAVNEKLFF.

In its sample, this clonotype was seen a few times. The chain has TRBV20-1 and TRBJ2-1; D is undetermined. This CDR3 is built from 11 residues. V lost 0 bases and J 9 bases, leaving 6 bases between the germline ends. The germline CDR1 and CDR2 sequences are DFQATT and SNEGSKA (reference sequence). Here the CDR3 reads CSARDLPEQFF. The CDR3 DNA sequence: TGCAGTGCTAGAGATCTGCCTGAGCAGTTCTTC.

This clonotype was recorded many times. The CDR3 sequence: CASNYNGRDTQYF. The CDR3 coding sequence is TGTGCCAGCAACTATAACGGGAGAGATACGCAGTATTTT. V gene TRBV6-1 combines with J gene TRBJ2-3; TRBD2 might be the D (6 bases). Trimming removed 7 bases from V and 5 bases from J, with 13 bases in between. Germline lookup yields CDR1 MNHNS and CDR2 SASEGT. The CDR3 is 13 residues long.

In this sample, this clonotype turned up many times. The chain's CDR3 is CASSFNLGEQYF. The CDR3 region has the DNA TGTGCCAGCAGTTTCAACCTGGGGGAGCAGTACTTC. The chain carries TRBV12-3 or TRBV12-4 and TRBJ2-7, with no clear D. Between the trimmed V and J ends, which lost 3 bases and 7 bases, there was a span of 10 bases. The CDR3 totals 12 residues.

This clonotype was recorded a few times. V usage is TRBV27 and J usage is TRBJ1-2; possible D gene TRBD1, 5 bases. CDR1 is MNHEY, CDR2 SMNVEV, per germline (reference sequence). The CDR3 has 14 amino acids. Trimming left V 2 bases short and J 6 bases short, with 13 bases between. The CDR3 nucleotides read TGTGCCAGCAGTTTAATAGCAGGGCGGAATGGCTACACCTTC. Its translation: CASSLIAGRNGYTF.

This clonotype was observed at least ten times. This rearrangement joins TRBV7-3 to TRBJ2-2; D is undetermined. CDR1 and CDR2 (germline): SGHTA, FQGTGA. The CDR3 totals 17 residues. Trimming stripped 2 bases from V and 0 bases from J, with 13 bases between. CDR3 sequence (DNA): TGTGCCAGCAGCTTATCGTGGGCGATCCCGAACACCGGGGAGCTGTTTTTT. It encodes CASSLSWAIPNTGELFF.

The chain employs TRBV4-3 and TRBJ2-6; D remains ambiguous. V was cut by 0 bases and J by 3 bases, with 12 bases left in between. Germline lookup yields CDR1 LGHNA and CDR2 YSLEER. CDR3 length: 17 amino acids. CDR3 sequence: CASSQDLIVGGANVLTF. The CDR3 nucleotides are TGCGCCAGCAGCCAAGATCTAATCGTTGGTGGGGCCAACGTCCTGACTTTC.

CDR3 DNA sequence: TGTGCCAGCAGCTTAGTGGGAGTAACCTACGAGCAGTACTTC. This sequence encodes CASSLVGVTYEQYF. The chain joins TRBV7-2 to TRBJ2-7; perhaps TRBD2 as D (5 bases). Trimming cost V 1 base and J 2 bases, with 9 bases left between them. Looked up from germline, CDR1 is SGHTA and CDR2 is FQGNSA. The CDR3 is 14 residues long.

This clonotype was picked up many times. The chain carries TRBV6-6 and TRBJ2-5; D is unresolved. There are 11 residues in the CDR3. The V gene's germline CDR1 is MNHNY and CDR2 SVGAGI (reference sequence). Trimming took 2 bases from V and 5 from J, leaving 3 bases between them. The CDR3 sequence: CASSYLETQYF. The DNA of the CDR3 is TGTGCCAGCAGTTACCTCGAGACCCAGTACTTC.

This clonotype was seen a handful of times. The rearrangement uses TRBV5-1 and TRBJ2-7, with TRBD1 as a possible D gene (5 bases). V was pared by 0 bases and J by 5 bases, with 9 bases between. CDR1 is SGHRS, CDR2 YFSETQ, per germline. The CDR3 is 13 amino acids. Here the CDR3 reads CASSLEGAHEQYF. CDR3 DNA sequence: TGCGCCAGCAGCTTGGAAGGGGCCCACGAGCAGTACTTC. The whole variable domain, remainder taken from reference TRBV5-1 and TRBJ2-7, is KAGVTQTPRYLIKTRGQQVTLSCSPISGHRSVSWYQQTPGQGLQFLFEYFSETQRNKGNFPGRFSGRQFSNSRSEMNVSTLELGDSALYLCASSLEGAHEQYFGPGTRLTVT.

This clonotype was seen repeatedly, ten times or more. The genes are TRBV12-3 or TRBV12-4 and TRBJ1-2, with D possibly being TRBD1 (5 bases). The CDR3 spans 13 residues. V was pared by 6 bases and J by 7 bases, with 15 bases between. The CDR3 coding sequence is TGTGCCAGCAGGAGGGGCCAGACGGTTGGCTACACCTTC. It yields the protein CASRRGQTVGYTF.

The chain carries TRBV5-1 and TRBJ1-3; D perhaps matches TRBD1 (5 bases). Germline values: CDR1 SGHRS, CDR2 YFSETQ. This CDR3 comprises 14 residues. Trimming shortened V by 5 bases and J by 2 bases, and 11 bases separated the two germline ends. The CDR3 here is CASRYQGPGNTIYF. The CDR3 DNA is TGCGCCAGCAGATATCAGGGTCCTGGAAACACCATATATTTT.

This chain joins TRBV6-1 and TRBJ2-5; D possibly corresponds to TRBD1 (6 bases). V was pared by 7 bases and J by 5 bases, with 20 bases between. Germline values: CDR1 MNHNS, CDR2 SASEGT. The CDR3 is 15 amino acids. The CDR3 coding sequence is TGTGCCAGCACCCCACGGACAGAGAATCCGGAGACCCAGTACTTC. Translation: CASTPRTENPETQYF.

In this sample, this clonotype turned up a few times. J is TRBJ1-1 and V is TRBV29-1; perhaps TRBD1 as D (6 bases). CDR3 length: 15 residues. V lost 7 bases and J lost 8, with 26 bases in between. Germline lookup yields CDR1 SQVTM and CDR2 ANQGSEA. CDR3 in DNA: TGCAGCGCCCAAACCCCACAGGGTTTTAGTGGAGAAGCTTTCTTT. Amino acids: CSAQTPQGFSGEAFF. The whole variable domain, filled in from reference TRBV29-1 and TRBJ1-1, reads SAVISQKPSRDICQRGTSLTIQCQVDSQVTMMFWYRQQPGQSLTLIATANQGSEATYESGFVIDKFPISRPNLTFSTLTVSNMSPEDSSIYLCSAQTPQGFSGEAFFGQGTRLTVV.

The J gene is TRBJ2-7, the V gene TRBV6-2 or TRBV6-3; 9 bases are shared with TRBD1. The CDR3 sequence is 14 residues long. Looked up from germline, CDR1 is MNHEY and CDR2 is SVGEGT. Trimming took 10 bases from V and 5 from J; bases not matched to a gene: 12. The CDR3: CATFEPGQGNEQYF. In DNA form, the CDR3 reads TGTGCCACCTTCGAACCGGGACAGGGTAACGAGCAGTACTTC.

The chain uses TRBV11-2 and TRBJ1-4; D is unclear. Trimming shortened V by 4 bases and J by 3 bases, and 18 bases separated the two germline ends. This CDR3 contains 17 residues. Germline V lookup: CDR1 SGHAT, CDR2 FQNNGV. In DNA form, the CDR3 reads TGTGCCAGCAGCTCCACGATCGAGGGTGGAGCTAATGAAAAACTGTTTTTT. Its protein is CASSSTIEGGANEKLFF.

This clonotype showed up just a few times. The V call is TRBV20-1, the J call TRBJ2-6; 8 bases are a match to TRBD1. Germline CDR1 reads DFQATT; CDR2 reads SNEGSKA (reference sequence). V lost 0 bases to trimming and J lost 3 bases; unmatched junction nucleotides: 10. There are 18 residues in the CDR3. The DNA of the CDR3 is TGCAGTGCTAGAGACACGGACAGGGCGAAAGGTGGGGCCAACGTCCTGACTTTC. Protein: CSARDTDRAKGGANVLTF.

V gene TRBV6-2 or TRBV6-3 combines with J gene TRBJ1-6, with 8 bases fitting TRBD1. The CDR3 totals 14 residues. Germline loops: CDR1 MNHEY, CDR2 SVGEGT. The junction had 8 bases not matched to a gene; V was cut back by 7 bases and J by 9 bases. The CDR3 protein is CASNRQGLGSPLHF. The CDR3 DNA is TGTGCCAGCAATCGACAGGGGCTTGGTTCACCCCTCCACTTT.

This chain uses TRBV20-1 with TRBJ2-3, with D possibly being TRBD1 (6 bases). This CDR3 has 14 amino acids. V lost 5 bases and J lost 4, with 16 bases in between. Germline loops: CDR1 DFQATT, CDR2 SNEGSKA (reference sequence). The CDR3 DNA is TGCAGTGCTCCCAACAGGGTTAAAGCAGATACGCAGTATTTT. Translated: CSAPNRVKADTQYF.

This clonotype has a count of ten or more. This rearrangement joins TRBV12-3 or TRBV12-4 to TRBJ2-7; TRBD2 agrees at 7 bases. CDR3 length equals 15 residues. The ends lost 3 bases at V and 4 bases at J; junction bases unmatched: 9. The CDR3 DNA reads as TGTGCCAGCAGTTTGGGGGGGGTCGGTTTATACGAGCAGTACTTC. Translation gives CASSLGGVGLYEQYF.

This clonotype was counted at least ten times. The V and J genes are TRBV24-1 and TRBJ1-1, with 9 nucleotides matching TRBD1. Germline values: CDR1 KGHDR, CDR2 SFDVKD. The CDR3 runs to 15 residues. Trimming took 4 bases from V and 8 from J; bases not matched to a gene: 10. Here the CDR3 reads CATSDSGTGNSEAFF. CDR3 bases: TGTGCCACCAGTGACTCCGGGACAGGGAATTCGGAAGCTTTCTTT.

This clonotype was counted a few times. The chain combines TRBV29-1 with TRBJ2-5; 7 nucleotides line up with TRBD2. The CDR3 consists of 12 residues. V shed 7 bases, J shed 4 bases, and the junction held 6 bases outside the gene matches. The germline gives CDR1 SQVTM, CDR2 ANQGSEA. CDR3 coding DNA: TGCAGCGCCTCCCCGGGAGGAGAGACCCAGTACTTC. Residues: CSASPGGETQYF.

The chain couples TRBV5-1 to TRBJ2-5; TRBD2 might be the D (6 bases). Trimming took 4 bases from V and 2 from J, leaving 15 bases between them. This CDR3 is built from 15 residues. Germline V gives CDR1 SGHRS, CDR2 YFSETQ. CDR3 nucleotides: TGCGCCAGCAGCGGAGCCCAGGGACTTCAAGAGACCCAGTACTTC. This gives the protein CASSGAQGLQETQYF. The complete variable domain, with remaining parts taken from reference TRBV5-1 and TRBJ2-5, reads KAGVTQTPRYLIKTRGQQVTLSCSPISGHRSVSWYQQTPGQGLQFLFEYFSETQRNKGNFPGRFSGRQFSNSRSEMNVSTLELGDSALYLCASSGAQGLQETQYFGPGTRLLVL.

In its sample, this clonotype was seen a few times. This rearrangement joins TRBV24-1 to TRBJ2-3; perhaps TRBD1 as D (7 bases). Germline lookup yields CDR1 KGHDR and CDR2 SFDVKD. There are 14 residues in the CDR3. V gave up 2 bases and J gave up 3 bases, with 8 bases separating them. CDR3 residues: CATSDSGGTDTQYF. CDR3 DNA sequence: TGTGCCACCAGTGATTCAGGGGGGACAGATACGCAGTATTTT.

The J gene is TRBJ2-3, the V gene TRBV30; weak D call: TRBD2 (6 bases). The V end lost 4 bases, the J end lost 2 bases, and 19 bases lay between the germline ends. The CDR3 sequence is 16 residues long. Germline CDR1 reads GTSNPN; CDR2 reads SVGIG (reference sequence). The CDR3 here is CAWIPPPAGPTDTQYF. In DNA form, the CDR3 reads TGTGCCTGGATTCCCCCCCCAGCGGGCCCCACAGATACGCAGTATTTT.

In this sample, this clonotype turned up many times. The chain employs TRBV5-1 and TRBJ1-1; D remains ambiguous. Trimming took 2 bases from V and 3 from J, leaving 8 bases between them. Germline V gene lookup returns CDR1 SGHRS and CDR2 YFSETQ. The CDR3 is made up of 13 amino acids. The chain's CDR3 is CASSLEAYTEAFF. CDR3 DNA: TGCGCCAGCAGCTTAGAGGCTTACACTGAAGCTTTCTTT.

This clonotype has ten or more counts. The rearrangement joins TRBV12-3 or TRBV12-4 to TRBJ1-1; possible D gene TRBD1, 6 bases. The V gene lost 3 bases and the J gene lost 1 base, with 9 bases spanning the gap. This CDR3 is built from 14 residues. This CDR3 reads CASSFRTENTEAFF. The CDR3 DNA reads as TGTGCCAGCAGTTTCCGGACAGAGAACACTGAAGCTTTCTTT.

Ten or more counts support this clonotype. This sequence joins TRBV12-3 or TRBV12-4 and TRBJ1-1; D not certain. This CDR3 has 13 amino acids. V dropped 7 bases and J dropped 4 bases, with 13 bases sitting between them. The chain's CDR3 is CASNAQRGTEAFF. CDR3 bases: TGTGCCAGCAATGCACAGCGGGGCACTGAAGCTTTCTTT.

The sample holds many counts of this clonotype. J is TRBJ1-3 and V is TRBV30; D not resolved. Trimming cost V 3 bases and J 0 bases, with 9 bases left between them. The CDR3 is 14 residues long. Germline CDR1 and CDR2: GTSNPN and SVGIG (reference sequence). CDR3 bases: TGTGCCTGGAGAAGTATACCCTCTGGAAACACCATATATTTT. Translation gives CAWRSIPSGNTIYF.

The chain links TRBV6-1 to TRBJ2-2; 10 bases match TRBD1. The length of the CDR3 is 14 residues. Germline loops: CDR1 MNHNS, CDR2 SASEGT. The junction had 4 bases not matched to a gene; V was cut back by 7 bases and J by 5 bases. This CDR3 is CASKRTGGTGELFF. The CDR3 DNA reads as TGTGCCAGCAAAAGGACAGGGGGAACCGGGGAGCTGTTTTTT.